These 6 T cell receptor beta chains were sequenced from one sample in a study of patients and donors after allogeneic stem cell transplantation. TCRdb independently ran MiXCR on the RT-PCR reads; one entry per CDR3 protein. The sample holds approximately 200,000 distinct CDR3 sequences, less than 45% seen once. Specimen: blood, either unsorted or a sorted T cell fraction (not recorded which). All receptors derive from a human donor who was either an allogeneic HSCT recipient or a stem cell or donor lymphocyte infusion donor (not recorded which). It is not recorded whose cells these are; they may come from a transplant donor.

This clonotype turned up a few times. This chain connects TRBV12-3 or TRBV12-4 to TRBJ1-5, with 7 bases identical to TRBD1. The CDR3 spans 14 residues. J gave up 3 bases and V 8 bases, and 7 bases lay outside the gene matches. DNA for the CDR3: TGTGCCAGCGGAATGGACAGGCTCAATCAGCCCCAGCATTTT. Protein sequence: CASGMDRLNQPQHF.

The chain links TRBV12-3 or TRBV12-4 to TRBJ1-1, with a weak D call TRBD1 (6 bases). Trimming stripped 4 bases from V and 11 bases from J, with 11 bases between. The CDR3 has 11 residues. For the CDR3, the DNA is TGTGCCAGCAGTTCAGGGGCTTGGGCTTTCTTT. Amino acids: CASSSGAWAFF.

This clonotype has a count of ten or more. The gene calls are TRBV12-3 or TRBV12-4 and TRBJ1-1; D gene uncertain. Trimming shortened V by 1 base and J by 4 bases, and 10 bases separated the two germline ends. This CDR3 is built from 14 residues. The CDR3 nucleotides read TGTGCCAGCAGTTTAGACAATATTCCCACTGAAGCTTTCTTT. Translation: CASSLDNIPTEAFF.

The chain uses TRBV27 and TRBJ2-7; D gene unclear. CDR3 length: 13 residues. The germline V and J ends were trimmed by 5 bases and 3 bases, with 11 bases remaining between them. Per the germline V gene, CDR1 is MNHEY and CDR2 is SMNVEV (reference sequence). DNA for the CDR3: TGTGCCAGCAGTGAGTTTGGGGACTACGAGCAGTACTTC. This encodes CASSEFGDYEQYF.

This rearrangement joins TRBV29-1 to TRBJ1-1; D is unclear. The CDR3 runs to 13 residues. Trimming shortened V by 0 bases and J by 5 bases, and 10 bases separated the two germline ends. The germline gives CDR1 SQVTM, CDR2 ANQGSEA. CDR3 sequence (DNA): TGCAGCGTTGAAGATCTTTGGAGAACTGAAGCTTTCTTT. This gives the protein CSVEDLWRTEAFF.

This clonotype has a handful of counts. V gene TRBV7-2 combines with J gene TRBJ1-1; D remains ambiguous. Per the germline V gene, CDR1 is SGHTA and CDR2 is FQGNSA. The CDR3 runs 15 residues. V was pared by 1 base and J by 1 base, with 10 bases between. The CDR3 region has the DNA TGTGCCAGCAGCTTAGTTGGCACCCAGAACACTGAAGCTTTCTTT. This gives the protein CASSLVGTQNTEAFF.